The rows below give T cell receptor beta chains drawn from one sample of a study of cytomegalovirus exposure and HLA in healthy donors. Assay used: immunoSEQ multiplex PCR; TCRdb lists only in-frame clones, some missing. The sample contains around 180,000 clones, almost 85% of which appear only once. The sample was PBMCs. The origin of the receptors is a girl aged 5-17 years in good health and CMV-seropositive. Both conserved end residues are part of each CDR3. The D gene is left open where the match is weak. Clone size appears in some rows only: once, few, many, or a class for an expanded clone.

cdr3_nt,cdr3_aa,j_call,cdr3_length,clone_size,v_call,d_call
TGTGCCAGTAGTATGGGAGCGGGGGGCACAGATACGCAGTATTTT,CASSMGAGGTDTQYF,TRBJ2-3,15,NA,TRBV19,TRBD2
TGTGCCAGCTCCTCCTCCTACGAGCAGTACTTC,CASSSSYEQYF,TRBJ2-7,11,NA,TRBV13,NA
TGTGCCAGCTCACCACCAACAGGGGGCACTGAAGCTTTCTTT,CASSPPTGGTEAFF,TRBJ1-1,14,few,TRBV18,TRBD1
TGTGCCAGCAGCCACCCCTTCCGGGGACTCTACGAGCAGTACTTC,CASSHPFRGLYEQYF,TRBJ2-7,15,NA,TRBV7-2,NA
TGTGCCTCCTCTCTCGGGGGGGACGAGCAGTACTTC,CASSLGGDEQYF,TRBJ2-7,12,NA,TRBV9,TRBD2
TGTGCCAGTAATGGTCAACAGGGCCTTGTCTATGGCTACACCTTC,CASNGQQGLVYGYTF,TRBJ1-2,15,NA,TRBV19,NA
TGTGCCAGCAGCTTGAAGGGACAGGGGGTTACTAACTATGGCTACACCTTC,CASSLKGQGVTNYGYTF,TRBJ1-2,17,NA,TRBV7-9,TRBD1
TGTGCCAGCAGCTTAGATCGCAGTTGGGGGACAGGGATACAGCCCCAGCATTTT,CASSLDRSWGTGIQPQHF,TRBJ1-5,18,NA,TRBV7-8,TRBD1
TGTGCCAGCAGCTTGGTGGCCACAACCTACGAGCAGTACTTC,CASSLVATTYEQYF,TRBJ2-7,14,NA,TRBV5-5,NA
TGTGCCAGCAGCTTAGTATCGGCAGGGGGATCGGCCTATGGCTACACCTTC,CASSLVSAGGSAYGYTF,TRBJ1-2,17,NA,TRBV11-2,TRBD1
TGTGCCAGCAGTTTTACGTTAACTAGCGGGGCGTTATACAATGAGCAGTTCTTC,CASSFTLTSGALYNEQFF,TRBJ2-1,18,NA,TRBV27,TRBD2
TGTGCCAGTAGTCCTTTAGGAAGGGGGCGACTGAGCTACACCTTC,CASSPLGRGRLSYTF,TRBJ1-2,15,NA,TRBV19,TRBD1
TGTGCCAGCAGTAGACGACAGGGGGGCAACTATGGCTACACCTTC,CASSRRQGGNYGYTF,TRBJ1-2,15,NA,TRBV6-5,TRBD1
TGTGCCAGCAGCCGGCGGGGGAGAGATGAGCAGTTCTTC,CASSRRGRDEQFF,TRBJ2-1,13,NA,TRBV5-4,TRBD2
TGCAGCGTTGAAAGGGACAGGGGTCCCAATGAGCAGTTCTTC,CSVERDRGPNEQFF,TRBJ2-1,14,few,TRBV29-1,TRBD1
TGTGCCAGCAGCCCTCGGACAGGGGGTACCACTGAAGCTTTCTTT,CASSPRTGGTTEAFF,TRBJ1-1,15,NA,TRBV7-9,TRBD1
TGTGCCAGCTCACCGCGACAGGGGTACGCAGATTCACCCCTCCACTTT,CASSPRQGYADSPLHF,TRBJ1-6,16,NA,TRBV18,TRBD1
TGTGCCAGCAGTGACCTGACAGGGATACAAGAGACCCAGTACTTC,CASSDLTGIQETQYF,TRBJ2-5,15,NA,TRBV25-1,TRBD1
TGTGCCAGCAGCCTCACAGGGGGTGGGGACTATGGCTACACCTTC,CASSLTGGGDYGYTF,TRBJ1-2,15,few,TRBV4-2,TRBD1
TGCAGCGTCCTACCCTCCGACAGGGGGGATTCCTACGAGCAGTACTTC,CSVLPSDRGDSYEQYF,TRBJ2-7,16,once,TRBV29-1,TRBD1
TGTGCCAGCAGCCCACCCGGCGGCAGCGTCCACTATGGCTACACCTTC,CASSPPGGSVHYGYTF,TRBJ1-2,16,NA,TRBV11-2,NA
TGTGCCAGCAGTTATCGAGCGAACACTGAAGCTTTCTTT,CASSYRANTEAFF,TRBJ1-1,13,NA,TRBV6-5,NA
TGTGCCAGCAGCCTAAATGAATGGGGGGCCTACGAGCAGTACTTC,CASSLNEWGAYEQYF,TRBJ2-7,15,once,TRBV6-1,NA
TGTGCCAGCAGCCCGTCGGACAGGAAGGAAAAACTGTTTTTT,CASSPSDRKEKLFF,TRBJ1-4,14,NA,TRBV9,TRBD1
TGTGCCAGCAGTGCGAGGGACAGGGAAGAGACCCAGTACTTC,CASSARDREETQYF,TRBJ2-5,14,once,TRBV25-1,TRBD1
TGCGCCAGCAGCTTGTCAATGAACACTGAAGCTTTCTTT,CASSLSMNTEAFF,TRBJ1-1,13,NA,TRBV5-1,NA
TGCGCCAGCAGCTTCGCAGGGGGCGGCTATGGCTACACCTTC,CASSFAGGGYGYTF,TRBJ1-2,14,NA,TRBV5-1,TRBD1
TGTGCCAGCAGCTTAAAACTGAGCTCCTACAATGAGCAGTTCTTC,CASSLKLSSYNEQFF,TRBJ2-1,15,NA,TRBV7-8,NA
TGTGCCAGCAGTTTATTTTCGAGGGCCCAATCACCCCTCCACTTT,CASSLFSRAQSPLHF,TRBJ1-6,15,NA,TRBV28,NA
TGCGCCAGCAGCCACCCCCCCACCGGGGGAAATGGCTACACCTTC,CASSHPPTGGNGYTF,TRBJ1-2,15,NA,TRBV4-1,NA
TGTGCCAGCAGCCGGAGGGGTAGTGAAAAACTGTTTTTT,CASSRRGSEKLFF,TRBJ1-4,13,NA,TRBV14,NA
TGTGCCAGCAGTCGCGGAAAAAACATGAACACTGAAGCTTTCTTT,CASSRGKNMNTEAFF,TRBJ1-1,15,NA,TRBV6-5,NA
TGCGCCAGCAGCCCGTGGACAGGGCGAGGCTACGAGCAGTACTTC,CASSPWTGRGYEQYF,TRBJ2-7,15,NA,TRBV4-1,TRBD1
TGCGCCAGCACCCAAGGGGACTACTTAACGTCCTATGGCTACACCTTC,CASTQGDYLTSYGYTF,TRBJ1-2,16,NA,TRBV4-1,NA
TGTGCCAGCAAGTTTGCTAGCGGGGGGGCCGGGGAGCTGTTTTTT,CASKFASGGAGELFF,TRBJ2-2,15,NA,TRBV6-1,TRBD2
TGTGCCAGCAGTTTAAGTAGAAATGAGCAGTTCTTC,CASSLSRNEQFF,TRBJ2-1,12,NA,TRBV27,NA
TGTGCCAGCAGTTTAACCGGGACAGGGGCCTACGAGCAGTACTTC,CASSLTGTGAYEQYF,TRBJ2-7,15,NA,TRBV6-5,TRBD1
TGTGCCAGCAGCCCGGACAGGAGGGGGACTGAAGCTTTCTTT,CASSPDRRGTEAFF,TRBJ1-1,14,once,TRBV13,TRBD1
TGTGCCAGCAGCTTCGACCTGGACAGGGTTTTTTACAATGAGCAGTTCTTC,CASSFDLDRVFYNEQFF,TRBJ2-1,17,NA,TRBV12-1,NA